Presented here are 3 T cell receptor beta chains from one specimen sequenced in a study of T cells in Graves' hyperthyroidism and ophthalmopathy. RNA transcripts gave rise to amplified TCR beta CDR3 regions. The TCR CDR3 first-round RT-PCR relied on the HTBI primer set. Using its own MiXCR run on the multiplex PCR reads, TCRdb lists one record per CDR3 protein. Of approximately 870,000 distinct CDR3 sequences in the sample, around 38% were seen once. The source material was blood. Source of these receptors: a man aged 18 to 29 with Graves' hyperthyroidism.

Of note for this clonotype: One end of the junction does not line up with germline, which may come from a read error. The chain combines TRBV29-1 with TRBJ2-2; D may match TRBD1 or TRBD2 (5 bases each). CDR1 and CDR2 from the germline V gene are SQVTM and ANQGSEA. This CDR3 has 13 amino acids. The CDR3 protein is CSVVGETAGELIF. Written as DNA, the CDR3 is TGCAGCGTCGTGGGGGAGACTGCCGGGGAGCTGATTTTT.

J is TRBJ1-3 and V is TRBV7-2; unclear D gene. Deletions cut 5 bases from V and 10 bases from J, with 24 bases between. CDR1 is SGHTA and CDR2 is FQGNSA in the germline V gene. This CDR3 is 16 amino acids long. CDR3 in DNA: TGTGCCAGCAGCCCTAGACTAGCGGGAGGCGGGGAGACCATATATTTT. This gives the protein CASSPRLAGGGETIYF. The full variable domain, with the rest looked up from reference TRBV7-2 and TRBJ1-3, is GAGVSQSPSNKVTEKGKDVELRCDPISGHTALYWYRQSLGQGLEFLIYFQGNSAPDKSGLPSDRFSAERTGGSVSTLTIQRTQQEDSAVYLCASSPRLAGGGETIYFGEGSWLTVV.

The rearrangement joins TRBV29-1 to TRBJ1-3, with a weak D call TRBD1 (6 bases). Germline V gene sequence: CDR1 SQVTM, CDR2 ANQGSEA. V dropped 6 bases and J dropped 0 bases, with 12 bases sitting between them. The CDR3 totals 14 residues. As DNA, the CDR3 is TGCAGCGTGTTGGGGGCCGGCTCTGGAAACACCATATATTTT. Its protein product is CSVLGAGSGNTIYF.